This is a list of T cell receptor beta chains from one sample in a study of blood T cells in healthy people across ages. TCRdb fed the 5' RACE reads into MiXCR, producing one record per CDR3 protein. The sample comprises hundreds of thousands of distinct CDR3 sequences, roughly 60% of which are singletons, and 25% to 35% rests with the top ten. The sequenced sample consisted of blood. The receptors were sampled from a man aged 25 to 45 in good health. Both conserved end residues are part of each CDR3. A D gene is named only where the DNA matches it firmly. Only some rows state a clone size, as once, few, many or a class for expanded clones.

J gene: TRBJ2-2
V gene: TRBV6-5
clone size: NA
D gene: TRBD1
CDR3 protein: CASSYSGQGVGELFF
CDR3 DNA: TGTGCCAGCAGTTACTCGGGACAGGGGGTCGGGGAGCTGTTTTTT

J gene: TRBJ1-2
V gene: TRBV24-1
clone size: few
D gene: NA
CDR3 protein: CATSEGQPYGYTF
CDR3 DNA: TGTGCCACCAGTGAGGGGCAGCCCTATGGCTACACCTTC

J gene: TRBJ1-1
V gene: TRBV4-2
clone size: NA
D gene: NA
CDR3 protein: CASSLKLGTMSTEAFF
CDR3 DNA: TGTGCCAGCAGCCTAAAGCTGGGGACAATGAGCACTGAAGCTTTCTTT

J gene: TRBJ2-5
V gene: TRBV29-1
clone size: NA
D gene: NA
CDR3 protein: CSVLTGLRETQYF
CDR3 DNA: TGCAGCGTTTTAACAGGGTTGCGAGAGACCCAGTACTTC

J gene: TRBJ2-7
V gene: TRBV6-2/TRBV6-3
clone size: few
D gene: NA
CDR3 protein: CASSYRQGSSYEQYF
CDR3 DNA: TGTGCCAGCAGTTACCGGCAGGGGAGTTCCTACGAGCAGTACTTC

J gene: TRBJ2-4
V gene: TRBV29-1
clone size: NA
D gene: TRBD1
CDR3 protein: CSVIRDRGDIQYF
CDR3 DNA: TGCAGCGTTATCCGGGACAGGGGCGACATTCAGTACTTC

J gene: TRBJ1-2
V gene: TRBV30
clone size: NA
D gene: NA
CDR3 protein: CAWTGPGLYGYTF
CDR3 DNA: TGTGCCTGGACCGGACCGGGGCTATATGGCTACACCTTC

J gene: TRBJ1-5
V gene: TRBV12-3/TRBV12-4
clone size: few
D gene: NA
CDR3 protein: CASSSHWGEVNQPQHF
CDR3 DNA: TGTGCCAGCAGTTCCCACTGGGGGGAAGTCAATCAGCCCCAGCATTTT

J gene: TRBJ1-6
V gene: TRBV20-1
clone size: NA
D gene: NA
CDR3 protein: CSALDRSSYNSPLHF
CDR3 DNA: TGCAGTGCTCTGGACCGGAGTTCCTATAATTCACCCCTCCACTTT

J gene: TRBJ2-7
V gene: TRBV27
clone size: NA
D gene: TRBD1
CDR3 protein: CASTTTGSSYEQYF
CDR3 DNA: TGTGCCAGCACCACGACAGGGAGCTCCTACGAGCAGTACTTC

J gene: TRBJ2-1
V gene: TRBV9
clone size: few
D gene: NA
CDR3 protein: CASSVHGENEQFF
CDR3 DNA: TGTGCCAGCAGCGTACATGGGGAGAATGAGCAGTTCTTC

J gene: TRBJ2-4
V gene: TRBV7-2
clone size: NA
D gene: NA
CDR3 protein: CASNNRENIQYF
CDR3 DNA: TGTGCCAGCAACAACAGGGAAAACATTCAGTACTTC

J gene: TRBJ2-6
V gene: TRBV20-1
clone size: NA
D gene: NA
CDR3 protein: CSARRTSGGANVLTF
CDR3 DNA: TGCAGTGCTAGGAGGACGTCTGGTGGGGCCAACGTCCTGACTTTC

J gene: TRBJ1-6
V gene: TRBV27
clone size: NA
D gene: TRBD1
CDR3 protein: CASSSPSRDRENSPLHF
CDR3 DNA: TGTGCCAGCAGTTCCCCATCAAGGGACAGGGAGAATTCACCCCTCCACTTT

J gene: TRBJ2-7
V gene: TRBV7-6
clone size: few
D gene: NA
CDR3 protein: CASSLATAPSYEQYF
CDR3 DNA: TGTGCCAGCAGCTTGGCGACAGCCCCCTCCTACGAGCAGTACTTC

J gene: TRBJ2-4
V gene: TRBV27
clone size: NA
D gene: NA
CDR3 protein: CASSLAGPKNIQYF
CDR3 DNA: TGTGCCAGCAGTTTAGCGGGCCCCAAAAACATTCAGTACTTC